The entry below describes one TCR beta chain. Its antigen is not identified. Assay used: immunoSEQ multiplex PCR; TCRdb lists only in-frame clones, some missing. This sample has about 160,000 clones, with 80% to 90% found just once. These data are taken from a study of T cell responses to AZD1222 COVID-19 vaccine. Study results and caveats: White British people made up most donors, females outnumbered males, and clonal diversity was possibly underestimated. Baseline antibody screening turned up just a handful of seropositive AZD1222 recipients. With dominance at 160-218 and 743-854, vaccine-associated CD4 TCRs spanned spike. In all cases, repertoires were sampled only after the peak T cell response.

This TCR was recovered from an adult in good health. The sample was peripheral blood, taken on day 0 of AZD1222 vaccination.

CDR3 DNA: TGTGCCAGCAGCGAAATTAGCGGGGTCGTGGAGACCCAGTACTTC. This gives the protein CASSEISGVVETQYF. The chain couples TRBV7-3 to TRBJ2-5; 8 bases fit TRBD2. The CDR3 runs to 15 residues. The V gene's germline CDR1 is SGHTA and CDR2 FQGTGA. With V trimmed by 5 bases and J by 5 bases, 10 bases remained unmatched.